The sequence of this TCR beta chain was determined in a study of identical twins (dated by TCRdb to the mid-2010s). Notes on the research overall: To test whether fetal clonotypes persist, the study used deep sequencing on TCR alpha and beta repertoires from monozygotic twins, unrelated adults of various ages, and cord blood. To rule out contamination, replicate twin experiments were performed at different times with different library preparation protocols.

The germline V gene (reference sequence) gives CDR1 as DFQATT and CDR2 as SNEGSKA. From cysteine to phenylalanine, the CDR3 is 14 amino acids long. Just CDR3 DNA is preserved here, 42 bases in frame from base 1. V is reduced by 6 bases and J by 2 bases, leaving a spacing of 15 bases between them. Library generation was performed with 5' RACE. The listed sequencing device is Illumina HiSeq 2000. Template switching added a universal primer binding site, and the final cDNA carried a unique molecular identifier that allowed TCR cDNA molecules to be counted accurately. First-strand cDNA for TCR alpha and beta chains was synthesized from specific primers in the conserved constant-segment region. To control for contamination, each cDNA library was double barcoded with a SMART-Mk sample barcode plus Illumina barcodes. Two successive PCR steps introduced TruSeq adapter sequences along with Illumina sample barcodes. TCR alpha and beta cDNA libraries were sequenced on the Illumina HiSeq platform with custom primers. The authors' pipeline ran thus. MiGEC was used to process raw reads and extract unique molecular identifiers, and MiXCR was used to find CDR3 positions. For each individual, recombination models were inferred using an EM algorithm with the repgenHMM and IGoR tools. Shared clonotype analysis was performed with the tcR package in R, normalizing sharing by the product of cloneset sizes. To study raw recombination free of thymic and clonal selection effects, out-of-frame nonproductive sequences were analyzed. The public reads were run again by TCRdb, first through fastp at Q25 and then through MiXCR, and only productive beta chains were kept. When rows share a CDR3 protein, they turn into one entry using the most common DNA and genes. The V and J calls and clone size come from TCRdb's table, not from the authors' own analysis. The sample data list more than 1.5 million distinct CDR3 sequences, and roughly 35% of these were observed just once. Under 0.35% of the sample rests with the top ten.

Overall study outcomes, separate from this receptor: Compared with coincidental sharing between unrelated individuals, an excess of low generation-probability sequences was observed among out-of-frame TCR alpha sequences shared between twins. Because the same donors could not be followed over many years, the conclusions relied on cross-sectional statistical analysis. In monozygotic twins, out-of-frame TCR alpha sharing was systematically underestimated by recombination models, although the models agreed with sharing between unrelated individuals. Abundant cord blood beta clonotypes had fewer insertions, young adult naive repertoires showed a similar but weaker trend, and memory repertoires showed no such trend. Zero-insertion analyses could be partly confounded by invariant T cells such as MAIT and iNKT, though diverse VJ usage argued against such confounding for most clonotypes. In beta out-of-frame sequences, excess twin sharing was weaker, because having fewer shared sequences lowered the signal-to-noise ratio.

Every donor in the study was a healthy Caucasian. Comments on this clonotype: The clone's antigen remains unknown. It has no much larger one-base neighbor in the sample; base qualities were not kept.

Rearrangement joined TRBV20-1 to TRBJ2-3; D gene: possibly TRBD1, on 6 matching bases. Input material: cord blood. The sequence was collected from a newborn girl in good health. The CDR3 protein sequence reads: CSAPQGPYTDTQYF. The sequence in DNA is TGCAGTGCACCTCAGGGGCCCTACACAGATACGCAGTATTTT.